There are a few counts of the clone carrying this T cell receptor (beta chain). Its antigen is not known. This entry is derived from a study of CD8+CD57+ T cells in acquired aplastic anemia. Study summary: Isolated CD4+ and CD8+ cells, once sorted, yielded DNA averaging about 3.1 ug. Study findings and constraints: Almost 30 sequences, all CD8+ CDR3, were shared between patients and controls. Patients and controls had CD8+ Simpson's diversity values that were not significantly distinct.

CDR3 and TCR beta VDJ profiling relied on genomic DNA as the template. TCRdb recomputed calls from the reads with MiXCR, one row per CDR3 protein. This table has 200,000 or so distinct CDR3 sequences, 55% to 70% appearing once. The V gene's germline CDR1 is MGHRA and CDR2 YSYEKL. The CDR3 sequence is 17 residues long. V was pared by 1 base and J by 2 bases, with 17 bases between. Sequenced material: sorted CD4+, CD8+, or CD8+CD57+ T cells (not recorded which) from PBMCs. This chain connects TRBV4-1 to TRBJ2-5; D possibly uses TRBD1 or TRBD2 (5 bases each). The receptor was isolated from a human donor with severe aplastic anemia or a healthy control (not recorded which). Here the CDR3 DNA reads TGCGCCAGCAGCCAAGTTAAGGGGTCGGGAAGGCAAGAGACCCAGTACTTC. This codes for CASSQVKGSGRQETQYF.